The next 3 T cell receptor beta chains were all read from a single sample in a study of technical replicates of blood from a few donors. Libraries were prepared by immunoSEQ multiplex PCR; TCRdb keeps only in-frame clonotypes and omits some of them. The top ten hold 0.2% to 0.3% of the sample, which has about 68,000 clones, 95% to 98% seen once. Sequences were obtained from T cells isolated from PBMCs. These receptor sequences come from a human donor in good health.

The gene calls are TRBV7-9 and TRBJ2-1, with TRBD2 identical over 8 bases. This CDR3 is built from 15 residues. Trimming at V came to 7 bases and at J to 4 bases, leaving 9 bases not matched to a gene. Germline lookup yields CDR1 SEHNR and CDR2 FQNEAQ (reference sequence). CDR3 amino acids: CASTPPLAGYNEQFF. DNA of the CDR3: TGTGCCAGCACCCCCCCTCTAGCGGGTTACAATGAGCAGTTCTTC.

The chain uses TRBV30 and TRBJ2-7, with 7 bases identical to TRBD1. Germline lookup yields CDR1 GTSNPN and CDR2 SVGIG (reference sequence). The CDR3 sequence is 11 residues long. The J segment lost 5 bases and the V segment lost 6 bases, leaving 4 bases of the junction unmatched. CDR3: CACPRGNEQYF. The CDR3, as DNA: TGTGCCTGCCCCAGGGGGAACGAGCAGTACTTC.

A single count supports this clone. The V and J genes are TRBV9 and TRBJ2-2; 9 positions match TRBD2. CDR3 length equals 15 residues. The germline V gene has CDR1 SGDLS and CDR2 YYNGEE. Trimming at V came to 2 bases and at J to 6 bases, leaving 5 bases not matched to a gene. The CDR3 DNA is TGTGCCAGCAGCGTGGAGCGGGAGGATTCCGGGGAGCTGTTTTTT. This encodes CASSVEREDSGELFF.